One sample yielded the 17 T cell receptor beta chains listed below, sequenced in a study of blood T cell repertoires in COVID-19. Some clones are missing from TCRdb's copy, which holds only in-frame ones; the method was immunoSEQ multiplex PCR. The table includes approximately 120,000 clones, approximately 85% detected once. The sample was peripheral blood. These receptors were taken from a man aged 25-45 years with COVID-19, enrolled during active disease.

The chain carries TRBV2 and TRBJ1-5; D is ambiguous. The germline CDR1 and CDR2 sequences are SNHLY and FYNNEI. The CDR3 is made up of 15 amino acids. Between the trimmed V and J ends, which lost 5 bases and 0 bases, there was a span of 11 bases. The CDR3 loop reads CASSSRRNSNQPQHF. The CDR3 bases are TGTGCCAGCAGTAGTCGGCGGAATAGCAATCAGCCCCAGCATTTT.

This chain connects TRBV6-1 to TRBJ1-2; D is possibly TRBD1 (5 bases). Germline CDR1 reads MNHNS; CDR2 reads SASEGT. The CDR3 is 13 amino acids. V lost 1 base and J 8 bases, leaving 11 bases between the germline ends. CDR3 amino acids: CASSEGAGWGYTF. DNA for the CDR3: TGTGCCAGCAGTGAAGGGGCAGGGTGGGGCTACACCTTC.

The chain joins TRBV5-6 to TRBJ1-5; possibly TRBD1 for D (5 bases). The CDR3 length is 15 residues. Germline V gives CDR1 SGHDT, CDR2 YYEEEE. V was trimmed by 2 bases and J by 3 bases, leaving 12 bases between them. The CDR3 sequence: CASSFGPGHNQPQHF. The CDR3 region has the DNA TGTGCCAGCAGCTTCGGGCCCGGACACAATCAGCCCCAGCATTTT.

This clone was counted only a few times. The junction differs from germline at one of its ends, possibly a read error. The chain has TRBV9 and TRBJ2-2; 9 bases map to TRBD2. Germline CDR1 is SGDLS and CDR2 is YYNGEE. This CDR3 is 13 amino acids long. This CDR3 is CASSVFDSGSRVF. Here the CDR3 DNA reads TGTGCCAGCAGCGTATTCGATAGCGGGAGTAGAGTTTTT. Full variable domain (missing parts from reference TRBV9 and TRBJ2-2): DSGVTQTPKHLITATGQRVTLRCSPRSGDLSVYWYQQSLDQGLQFLIQYYNGEERAKGNILERFSAQQFPDLHSELNLSSLELGDSALYFCASSVFDSGSRVFGEGSRLTVL.

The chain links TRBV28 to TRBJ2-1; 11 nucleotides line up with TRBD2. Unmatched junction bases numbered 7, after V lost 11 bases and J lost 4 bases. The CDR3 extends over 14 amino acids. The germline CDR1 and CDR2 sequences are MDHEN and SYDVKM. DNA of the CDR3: TGTGCCTCCTTACTAGCGGGAGTATACAATGAGCAGTTCTTC. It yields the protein CASLLAGVYNEQFF.

CDR3 sequence reads: CASMTGQTYEQYF. In nucleotides, the CDR3 is TGTGCCAGCATGACGGGACAGACCTACGAGCAGTACTTC. The chain recombines TRBV28 with TRBJ2-7, with TRBD1 identical over 7 bases. V dropped 7 bases and J dropped 2; count of bases not matched to a gene: 5. Germline lookup yields CDR1 MDHEN and CDR2 SYDVKM. This CDR3 comprises 13 residues.

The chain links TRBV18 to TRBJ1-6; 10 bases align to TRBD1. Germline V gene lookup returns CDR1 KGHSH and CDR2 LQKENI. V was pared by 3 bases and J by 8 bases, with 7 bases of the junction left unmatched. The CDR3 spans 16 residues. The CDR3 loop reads CASSPLETGGHSPLHF. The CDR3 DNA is TGTGCCAGCTCACCGTTGGAGACAGGGGGCCATTCACCCCTCCACTTT. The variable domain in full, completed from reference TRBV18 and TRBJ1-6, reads NAGVMQNPRHLVRRRGQEARLRCSPMKGHSHVYWYRQLPEEGLKFMVYLQKENIIDESGMPKERFSAEFPKEGPSILRIQQVVRGDSAAYFCASSPLETGGHSPLHFGNGTRLTVT.

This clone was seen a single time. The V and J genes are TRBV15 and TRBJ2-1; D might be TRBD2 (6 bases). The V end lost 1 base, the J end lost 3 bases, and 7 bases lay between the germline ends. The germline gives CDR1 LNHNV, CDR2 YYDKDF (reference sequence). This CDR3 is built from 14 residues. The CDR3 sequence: CATSRAGVYNEQFF. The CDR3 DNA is TGTGCCACCAGCAGAGCGGGAGTCTACAATGAGCAGTTCTTC.

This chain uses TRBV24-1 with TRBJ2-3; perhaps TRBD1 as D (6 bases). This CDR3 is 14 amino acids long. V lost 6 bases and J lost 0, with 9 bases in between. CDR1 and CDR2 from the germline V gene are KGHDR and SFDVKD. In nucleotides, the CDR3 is TGTGCCACCAGTCCCAGGGGAAGCACAGATACGCAGTATTTT. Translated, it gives CATSPRGSTDTQYF.

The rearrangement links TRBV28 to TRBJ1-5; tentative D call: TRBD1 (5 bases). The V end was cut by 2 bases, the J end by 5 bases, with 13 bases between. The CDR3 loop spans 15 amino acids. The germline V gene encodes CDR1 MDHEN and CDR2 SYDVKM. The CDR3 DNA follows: TGTGCCAGCAGTTTAGAGGGCCGGGGGTATCAGCCCCAGCATTTT. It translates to CASSLEGRGYQPQHF.

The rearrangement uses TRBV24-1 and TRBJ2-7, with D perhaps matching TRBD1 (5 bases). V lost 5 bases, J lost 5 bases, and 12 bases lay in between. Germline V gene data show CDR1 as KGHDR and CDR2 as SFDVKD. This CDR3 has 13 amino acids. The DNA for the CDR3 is TGTGCCACCAGTGGGACATTTACCCACGAGCAGTACTTC. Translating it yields CATSGTFTHEQYF.

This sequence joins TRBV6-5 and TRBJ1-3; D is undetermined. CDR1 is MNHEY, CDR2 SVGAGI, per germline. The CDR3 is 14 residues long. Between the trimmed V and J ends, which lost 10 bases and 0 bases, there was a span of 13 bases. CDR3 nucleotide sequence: TGTGCCACGCGGCCGGTCTTCTCTGGAAACACCATATATTTT. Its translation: CATRPVFSGNTIYF.

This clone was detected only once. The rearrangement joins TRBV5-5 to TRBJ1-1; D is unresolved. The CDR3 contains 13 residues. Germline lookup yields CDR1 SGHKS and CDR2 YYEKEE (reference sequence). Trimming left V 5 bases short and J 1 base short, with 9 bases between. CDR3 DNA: TGTGCCAGCAGTTTACGAGGGAACACTGAAGCTTTCTTT. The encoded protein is CASSLRGNTEAFF.

CDR3: CASSRTSGGRRGTGELFF. The CDR3 nucleotides are TGTGCCAGCAGCCGGACTAGCGGGGGGAGACGGGGCACCGGGGAGCTGTTTTTT. The chain employs TRBV7-9 and TRBJ2-2, with 14 bases identical to TRBD2. J gave up 4 bases and V 5 bases, and 9 bases lay outside the gene matches. Germline-derived CDR1 and CDR2 are SEHNR and FQNEAQ (reference sequence). The CDR3 length is 18 residues.

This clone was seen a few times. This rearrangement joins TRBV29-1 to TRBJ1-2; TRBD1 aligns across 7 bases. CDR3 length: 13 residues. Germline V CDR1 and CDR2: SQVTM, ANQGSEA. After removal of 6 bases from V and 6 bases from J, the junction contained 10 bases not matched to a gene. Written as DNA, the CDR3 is TGCAGCGTCGGTATCGGACAGGCCCATGGCTACACCTTC. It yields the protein CSVGIGQAHGYTF.

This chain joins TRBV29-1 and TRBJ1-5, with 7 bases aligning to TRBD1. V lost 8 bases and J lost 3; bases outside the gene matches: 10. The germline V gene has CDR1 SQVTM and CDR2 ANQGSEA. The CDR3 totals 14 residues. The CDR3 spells CSYTPGQSNQPQHF. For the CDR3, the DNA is TGCAGCTATACGCCGGGACAGTCCAATCAGCCCCAGCATTTT.

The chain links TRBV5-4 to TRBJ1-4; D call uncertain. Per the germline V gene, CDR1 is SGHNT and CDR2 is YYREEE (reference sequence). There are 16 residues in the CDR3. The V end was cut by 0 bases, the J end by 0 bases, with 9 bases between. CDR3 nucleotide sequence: TGTGCCAGCAGCTTGGGCGGATATGCAACTAATGAAAAACTGTTTTTT. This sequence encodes CASSLGGYATNEKLFF.